Listed below are T cell receptor beta chains from one sample, sequenced in a study of blood T cell repertoires in COVID-19. The method was immunoSEQ multiplex PCR; TCRdb's version includes in-frame clones alone and lacks a portion of them. The sample holds a few hundred thousand clones, about nine tenths seen once. The specimen sequenced was PBMCs or T cells enriched from blood (not recorded which). The source is a human donor in a cohort exposed to, infected with or recovered from COVID-19 (not recorded which). The donor label of this sample is uncertain. Each CDR3 is given with its conserved first and last residue. The order of the fields is J gene, D gene, V gene, clone size, CDR3 DNA, CDR3 protein. A D gene is named only where the DNA matches it firmly. A row's size may be missing; if present it is once, few, many or a size class.

TRBJ2-3	NA	TRBV20-1	NA	TGCAGTGCTAGTCCAGGGATTACAGATACGCAGTATTTT	CSASPGITDTQYF
TRBJ1-5	NA	TRBV19	once	TGTGCCAGTAGTATAGGAGGGAATCAGCCCCAGCATTTT	CASSIGGNQPQHF
TRBJ2-2	TRBD1	TRBV19	NA	TGTGCCAGCAAGGGACAGGGGAACACCGGGGAGCTGTTTTTT	CASKGQGNTGELFF
TRBJ1-6	NA	TRBV3-1/TRBV3-2	NA	TGTGCCAGCAGCCAAGATGGCGCGGCAACCTCACCCCTCCACTTT	CASSQDGAATSPLHF
TRBJ1-3	TRBD1	TRBV6-1	NA	TGTGCCACCTTGATGGGACAGCAATCTGGAAACACCATATATTTT	CATLMGQQSGNTIYF
TRBJ1-1	TRBD1	TRBV6-2/TRBV6-3	few	TGTGCCAGCACCCCCTTCCGGGACAGGGTGGACACTGAAGCTTTCTTT	CASTPFRDRVDTEAFF
TRBJ2-3	TRBD1	TRBV2	NA	TGTGCCAGCAGTGTCGGACAGGCTAGCACAGATACGCAGTATTTT	CASSVGQASTDTQYF
TRBJ1-1	NA	TRBV4-1	NA	TGCGCCAGCAGCCAGGCGGTCGCGCCCAACACTGAAGCTTTCTTT	CASSQAVAPNTEAFF
TRBJ2-5	NA	TRBV21-1	NA	TGTGCCAGCACTTTCCGGGACAGCCAAGAGACCCAGTACTTC	CASTFRDSQETQYF
TRBJ1-1	NA	TRBV5-4	NA	TGTGCCAGCAGCCGGGAGTTCAACACTGAAGCTTTCTTT	CASSREFNTEAFF
TRBJ1-2	NA	TRBV2	NA	TGTGCCAGCAGTGAACAGGGAGGCGACTATGGCTACACCTTC	CASSEQGGDYGYTF
TRBJ2-1	TRBD1	TRBV19	NA	TGTGCCAGTAGCTTTCCGCCGGGACAGGGTAAGGATGAGCAGTTCTTC	CASSFPPGQGKDEQFF
TRBJ2-2	NA	TRBV5-6	NA	TGTGCCAGCAGCTTAATAGGACTGGCAGAAAAAAACACCGGGGAGCTGTTTTTT	CASSLIGLAEKNTGELFF
TRBJ2-5	NA	TRBV19	NA	TGTGCCAGTAGTAGTCCTCGGGGGTGGGAGACCCAGTACTTC	CASSSPRGWETQYF
TRBJ2-5	TRBD2	TRBV9	NA	TGTGCCAGCAGCGTGAGCGGGGCCAAAGAGACCCAGTACTTC	CASSVSGAKETQYF
TRBJ2-6	NA	TRBV5-4	NA	TGTGCCAGCAGTTTCGGGGGGCCCTCTGGGGCCAACGTCCTGACTTTC	CASSFGGPSGANVLTF